These 18 T cell receptor beta chains share one sample of origin, sequenced in a study of blood T cell repertoires in COVID-19. Measured with immunoSEQ multiplex PCR; TCRdb has only the in-frame clones, and not every one. The sample has around 360,000 clones; roughly nine tenths are singletons. Input material: PBMCs or T cells enriched from blood (not recorded which). The receptors here all came from a young woman who had recovered from COVID-19.

The genes are TRBV13 and TRBJ2-1, with 8 bases identical to TRBD2. The ends lost 3 bases at V and 8 bases at J; junction bases unmatched: 12. The CDR3 is made up of 16 amino acids. CDR1 is PRHDT, CDR2 FYEKMQ, per germline (reference sequence). The CDR3 protein is CASSFKGGSGTDEQFF. CDR3 in DNA: TGTGCCAGCAGCTTCAAAGGAGGTAGCGGGACCGATGAGCAGTTCTTC.

The chain joins TRBV6-5 to TRBJ2-5; tentative D call: TRBD1 (6 bases). The CDR3 runs to 14 residues. V lost 0 bases and J lost 2, with 7 bases in between. CDR1 MNHEY and CDR2 SVGAGI come from the germline V gene. The DNA of the CDR3 is TGTGCCAGCAGTTACTCAGGGACACAAGAGACCCAGTACTTC. This gives the protein CASSYSGTQETQYF.

This clone was found once. The CDR3 DNA follows: TGTGCCAGCAGCGTGAGAGGGTCAGCACTGAACACTGAAGCTTTCTTT. As protein: CASSVRGSALNTEAFF. The chain uses TRBV9 and TRBJ1-1; D gene unclear. Germline CDR1 is SGDLS and CDR2 is YYNGEE. Trimming shortened V by 2 bases and J by 0 bases, and 14 bases separated the two germline ends. There are 16 residues in the CDR3.

Details on this clone: Other DNA sequences within the sample encode an identical CDR3. The chain couples TRBV12-3 or TRBV12-4 to TRBJ2-2, with TRBD2 as a possible D gene (6 bases). This CDR3 spans 13 amino acids. V was cut by 3 bases and J by 5 bases, with 7 bases left in between. CDR3 amino acids: CASSFGGTGELFF. The CDR3, as DNA: TGTGCCAGCAGTTTTGGGGGGACCGGGGAGCTGTTTTTT.

This chain uses TRBV7-2 with TRBJ1-3; 7 positions agree with TRBD1. This CDR3 comprises 16 residues. V lost 5 bases, J lost 4 bases, and 11 bases stayed unmatched. The germline CDR1 and CDR2 sequences are SGHTA and FQGNSA. The CDR3 sequence: CASSPREGASGNTIYF. CDR3 nucleotides: TGTGCCAGCAGCCCCCGGGAGGGGGCGTCGGGAAACACCATATATTTT.

In DNA, the CDR3 is TGTGCCAGTAGTAAACAGGGAGCGAGCCATGGCTACACCTTC. It yields the protein CASSKQGASHGYTF. This chain uses TRBV19 with TRBJ1-2, with a weak D call TRBD1 (6 bases). V was cut by 4 bases and J by 6 bases, with 15 bases left in between. The CDR3 is 14 residues long. Germline V gene data show CDR1 as LNHDA and CDR2 as SQIVND (reference sequence).

The rearrangement links TRBV9 to TRBJ2-7; D is perhaps TRBD2 (5 bases). CDR3 length equals 14 residues. V dropped 4 bases and J dropped 5 bases, with 16 bases sitting between them. Germline-derived CDR1 and CDR2 are SGDLS and YYNGEE. CDR3 amino acids: CASSPLRARNEQYF. CDR3 in DNA: TGTGCCAGCAGCCCTCTGAGGGCGAGGAACGAGCAGTACTTC.

The genes are TRBV4-1 and TRBJ1-2; 9 positions match TRBD1. With 5 bases clipped from V and 4 bases from J, the junction kept 8 bases outside the gene matches. The CDR3 contains 15 residues. Looked up from germline, CDR1 is MGHRA and CDR2 is YSYEKL. The CDR3 DNA follows: TGCGCCAGCAGCTCTTCACAGGGGGCAGGCTATGGCTACACCTTC. Translating gives CASSSSQGAGYGYTF.

This chain links TRBV7-2 with TRBJ1-5; maybe TRBD1 (6 bases). V lost 6 bases and J 6 bases, leaving 9 bases between the germline ends. Germline V lookup: CDR1 SGHTA, CDR2 FQGNSA. This CDR3 is 12 amino acids long. The CDR3 here is CASSRGGQPQHF. The CDR3 DNA sequence: TGTGCCAGCAGTAGGGGGGGTCAGCCCCAGCATTTT.

Here the CDR3 reads CASSYDRGSYNEQFF. The DNA for the CDR3 is TGTGCCAGCAGCTACGACAGGGGGTCCTACAATGAGCAGTTCTTC. The V call is TRBV7-2, the J call TRBJ2-1; 9 bases match TRBD1. The CDR3 runs 15 residues. From germline, CDR1 is SGHTA and CDR2 FQGNSA. The J segment lost 1 base and the V segment lost 4 bases, leaving 2 bases of the junction unmatched.

This clone was counted between two and nine times. The chain has TRBV29-1 and TRBJ2-7, with 7 nucleotides matching TRBD1. The CDR3 loop spans 13 amino acids. Germline CDR1 is SQVTM and CDR2 is ANQGSEA. The J segment lost 6 bases and the V segment lost 6 bases, leaving 11 bases of the junction unmatched. The CDR3 here is CSVGSGQIIEQYF. The CDR3, as DNA: TGCAGCGTGGGCTCGGGACAGATAATCGAGCAGTACTTC.

This sequence joins TRBV9 and TRBJ1-1, with D tentatively TRBD1 (5 bases). V was trimmed by 2 bases and J by 5 bases, leaving 16 bases between them. The CDR3 extends over 15 amino acids. Germline loops: CDR1 SGDLS, CDR2 YYNGEE. The CDR3, as DNA: TGTGCCAGCAGCGTCGATGTTAGCGGGGGAACTGAAGCTTTCTTT. It codes for CASSVDVSGGTEAFF. The whole variable domain, filled in from reference TRBV9 and TRBJ1-1, reads DSGVTQTPKHLITATGQRVTLRCSPRSGDLSVYWYQQSLDQGLQFLIQYYNGEERAKGNILERFSAQQFPDLHSELNLSSLELGDSALYFCASSVDVSGGTEAFFGQGTRLTVV.

V is TRBV9 and J is TRBJ2-7, with no clear D. V was trimmed by 0 bases and J by 0 bases, leaving 7 bases between them. Germline-derived CDR1 and CDR2 are SGDLS and YYNGEE. The CDR3 is made up of 14 amino acids. The CDR3, as DNA: TGTGCCAGCAGCGTAGGCTTAGACTCCTACGAGCAGTACTTC. The encoded protein is CASSVGLDSYEQYF. The full variable domain, its missing parts supplied by reference TRBV9 and TRBJ2-7, is DSGVTQTPKHLITATGQRVTLRCSPRSGDLSVYWYQQSLDQGLQFLIQYYNGEERAKGNILERFSAQQFPDLHSELNLSSLELGDSALYFCASSVGLDSYEQYFGPGTRLTVT.

The V gene is TRBV7-9, the J gene TRBJ2-3, with D unclear. The CDR3 extends over 14 amino acids. The germline V gene has CDR1 SEHNR and CDR2 FQNEAQ (reference sequence). Trimming removed 3 bases at V and 8 bases at J, with 15 bases between. The CDR3 DNA reads TGTGCCAGCAGCTTGGCGTGGAGCGCCGGTACGCAGTATTTT. This gives the protein CASSLAWSAGTQYF.

The chain links TRBV5-5 to TRBJ1-3; 10 bases align to TRBD1. V was pared by 4 bases and J by 2 bases, with 9 bases of the junction left unmatched. Germline V gene lookup returns CDR1 SGHKS and CDR2 YYEKEE (reference sequence). The CDR3 sequence is 17 residues long. The CDR3 DNA reads TGTGCCAGCAGCCGCCGGGACAGGGGTGAGGCTGGAAACACCATATATTTT. Its translation: CASSRRDRGEAGNTIYF.

A note on this clone: At one of its ends the junction is not consistent with the germline gene, which may arise from a read error. This sequence joins TRBV6-1 and TRBJ1-5, with D hard to call. The germline CDR1 and CDR2 sequences are MNHNS and SASEGT. The CDR3 runs to 15 residues. CDR3 nucleotides: TGTGCCAGCAATGAATACGGAGGAAGCAATCAGCCCCAGCATTTT. The encoded protein is CASNEYGGSNQPQHF.

J is TRBJ1-5 and V is TRBV5-8; D is undetermined. This CDR3 is 14 amino acids long. Germline values: CDR1 SGHTS, CDR2 YDEGEE. V lost 4 bases to trimming and J lost 0 bases, with 8 bases between them. CDR3 sequence reads: CASSNSYSNQPQHF. CDR3 DNA: TGTGCCAGCAGCAATAGTTATAGCAATCAGCCCCAGCATTTT.

This chain uses TRBV6-1 with TRBJ2-5; 11 bases are a match to TRBD2. The ends lost 1 base at V and 1 base at J; junction bases unmatched: 14. CDR3 length: 20 amino acids. From germline, CDR1 is MNHNS and CDR2 SASEGT. For the CDR3, the DNA is TGTGCCAGCAGTGAAGTTACATTTGGGGCTAGCGGGGGGACCCAAGAGACCCAGTACTTC. This translates into CASSEVTFGASGGTQETQYF.